This T cell receptor (beta chain) comes out of a study of blood T cell repertoires in COVID-19. Study-wide context: Researchers got acute and convalescent COVID-19 samples from the United States, Italy and Spain.

Original processing methods: Amplification with reference gene primers provided the estimates of nucleated cell counts. Libraries were prepared by immunoSEQ multiplex PCR; TCRdb keeps only in-frame clonotypes and omits some of them. V and J calls and clone size are as listed in that table; D and trimming were resolved from the DNA. Seen here are hundreds of thousands of clones, around nine tenths observed once, and the top ten hold roughly 3.5%. CDR3 size: 15 residues. CDR1 is SGHNT and CDR2 is YYREEE in the germline V gene (reference sequence). V lost 0 bases, J lost 9 bases, and 13 bases lay in between.

The TCR sequence derives from a woman under 30 who had recovered from COVID-19. The gene calls are TRBV5-4 and TRBJ1-6, with D perhaps matching TRBD1 (6 bases). Sample: peripheral blood. CDR3 in DNA: TGTGCCAGCAGCTTGGACCGACAGGCGAGTTCACCCCTCCACTTT. Translation: CASSLDRQASSPLHF.